The present TCR beta chain was sequenced within a study of cytomegalovirus exposure and HLA in healthy donors. Study-level points and caveats: Reportedly, HLA-A and HLA-B alleles of most subjects were accurately predicted from TCR beta. As a later analysis revealed, the rate of TCR association differed by HLA locus, with DRB1 most and HLA-C fewest. Compared with the roughly 700-donor mean, an Asian-associated ancestry cluster reportedly had fewer N-insertions, according to a later analysis.

Details on this clone: Its antigen remains unidentified.

Each donor was nominally healthy when sampled (though unrecorded immune exposures were likely). The CDR3 loop spans 12 amino acids. The germline V and J ends were trimmed by 5 bases and 4 bases, with 6 bases remaining between them. CDR1 and CDR2 from the germline V gene are LNHDA and SQIVND (reference sequence). The PCR contained 60 Vbeta and 13 Jbeta primers. The data were produced by immunoSEQ multiplex PCR, yet TCRdb's version contains in-frame clones alone and is incomplete. Among about 76,000 clones listed, more than 65% were seen once. This sequence joins TRBV19 and TRBJ1-5, with unresolved D. The specimen sequenced was PBMCs. The TCR originated in a woman between 40 and 50 years old in good health and CMV-seropositive. The CDR3: CASSLLNQPQHF. For the CDR3, the DNA is TGTGCCAGTAGTCTCCTTAATCAGCCCCAGCATTTT.